The T cell receptor beta chain described here comes from a study of CD8+CD57+ T cells in acquired aplastic anemia. The overall study: Sorted cells (CD4+ and CD8+) yielded DNA amounts that averaged approximately 3.1 ug.

Germline assignment: CDR1 LNHDA and CDR2 SQIVND (reference sequence). The CDR3 has 14 residues. The germline V and J ends were trimmed by 4 bases and 2 bases, with 12 bases remaining between them. Researchers used genomic DNA as the template to profile TCR beta VDJ and CDR3. From the reads, TCRdb called clonotypes with MiXCR, one entry per CDR3 protein. The sample includes 200,000 to 250,000 distinct CDR3 sequences, around 60% of them seen just once. The specimen was sorted CD4+, CD8+, or CD8+CD57+ T cells (not recorded which) from PBMCs. The genes are TRBV19 and TRBJ2-7; tentatively, D is TRBD1 (6 bases). This clonotype originated in a human donor in good health. The CDR3 nucleotides read TGTGCCAGTAGTACCCGGAGGACAGCCTACGAGCAGTACTTC. Translation gives CASSTRRTAYEQYF.